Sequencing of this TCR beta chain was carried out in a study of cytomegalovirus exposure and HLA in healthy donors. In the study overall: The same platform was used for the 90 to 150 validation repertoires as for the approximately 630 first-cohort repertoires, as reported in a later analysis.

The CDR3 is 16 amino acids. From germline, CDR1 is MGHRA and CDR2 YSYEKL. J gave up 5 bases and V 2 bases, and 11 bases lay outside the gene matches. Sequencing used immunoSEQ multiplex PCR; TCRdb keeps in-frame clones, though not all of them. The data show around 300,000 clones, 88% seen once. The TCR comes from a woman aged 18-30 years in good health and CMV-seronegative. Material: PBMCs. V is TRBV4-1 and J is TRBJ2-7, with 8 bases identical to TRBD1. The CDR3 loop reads CASSQHFRDRSHEQYF. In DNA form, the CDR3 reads TGCGCCAGCAGCCAACACTTCCGGGACAGGTCCCACGAGCAGTACTTC.